This paragraph reports one TCR beta chain. Its antigen is currently unknown. The CDR3 covers 11 residues. V was trimmed by 10 bases and J by 6 bases, leaving 12 bases between them. Germline V gene sequence: CDR1 SGHVS, CDR2 FQNEAQ. The data derive from a study of cytomegalovirus exposure and HLA in healthy donors. Study information: Earlier work reported 100 million to 130 million unique TCR beta sequences from 150 million to 200 million T cells. Among approximately 400 genotyped donors, 65% to 90% fell in the Caucasian-associated ancestry cluster. Early released data had about 85 million unique TCRs, all coming from HLA-typed donors. Points from the study as a whole: According to a later analysis, most TCR beta chains associated with CMV appeared HLA-restricted.

In the PCR, 60 Vbeta and 13 Jbeta primers were used. Profiling relied on immunoSEQ multiplex PCR, and the TCRdb table lists in-frame clones only, not all of them. This sample yields some 95,000 clones, of which approximately 80% are seen a single time; 4.5% to 5.5% belongs to the top ten. The receptor's source is a woman aged 40-49 years in good health and CMV-seronegative. This rearrangement joins TRBV7-8 to TRBJ1-1; D not certain. The material sequenced was PBMCs. CDR3 in DNA: TGTGCCACCTCCAGGTACGCTGAAGCTTTCTTT. As protein: CATSRYAEAFF.